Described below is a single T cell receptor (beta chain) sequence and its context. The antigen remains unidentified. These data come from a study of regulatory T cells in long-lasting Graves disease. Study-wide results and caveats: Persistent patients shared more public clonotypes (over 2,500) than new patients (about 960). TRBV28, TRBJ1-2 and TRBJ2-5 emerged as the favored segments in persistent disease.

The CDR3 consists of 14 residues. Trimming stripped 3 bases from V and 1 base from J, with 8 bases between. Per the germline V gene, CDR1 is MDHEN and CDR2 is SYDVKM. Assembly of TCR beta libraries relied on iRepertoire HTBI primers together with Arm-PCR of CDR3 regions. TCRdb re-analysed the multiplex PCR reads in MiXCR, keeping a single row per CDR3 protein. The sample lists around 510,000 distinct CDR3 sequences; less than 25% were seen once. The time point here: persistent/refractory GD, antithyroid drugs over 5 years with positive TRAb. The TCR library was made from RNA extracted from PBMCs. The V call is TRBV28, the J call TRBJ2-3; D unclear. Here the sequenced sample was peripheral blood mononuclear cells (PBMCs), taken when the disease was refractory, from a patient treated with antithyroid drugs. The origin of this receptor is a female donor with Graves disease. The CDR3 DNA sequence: TGTGCCAGCAGTTTTACGGGTGGCACAGATACGCAGTATTTT. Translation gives CASSFTGGTDTQYF.